The following is a T cell receptor (beta chain) sequence with its context. The data are from a study of STAT5B mutations in CD4+ large granular lymphocyte leukemia. The length of the CDR3 is 14 residues. Germline lookup yields CDR1 SGHTA and CDR2 FQGNSA. The germline V and J ends were trimmed by 4 bases and 4 bases, with 12 bases remaining between them. Some clones are missing from TCRdb's copy, which holds only in-frame ones; the method was immunoSEQ multiplex PCR. The data contain some 29,000 clones, approximately 79% of them singletons. Input material: CD4+ T cells from blood buffy coats. The V gene is TRBV7-2, the J gene TRBJ2-3; possibly TRBD1 for D (6 bases). The receptor comes from a human donor in good health. The CDR3 loop is CASSSPSGADTQYF. In nucleotides, the CDR3 is TGTGCCAGCAGCTCCCCTTCAGGGGCAGATACGCAGTATTTT.